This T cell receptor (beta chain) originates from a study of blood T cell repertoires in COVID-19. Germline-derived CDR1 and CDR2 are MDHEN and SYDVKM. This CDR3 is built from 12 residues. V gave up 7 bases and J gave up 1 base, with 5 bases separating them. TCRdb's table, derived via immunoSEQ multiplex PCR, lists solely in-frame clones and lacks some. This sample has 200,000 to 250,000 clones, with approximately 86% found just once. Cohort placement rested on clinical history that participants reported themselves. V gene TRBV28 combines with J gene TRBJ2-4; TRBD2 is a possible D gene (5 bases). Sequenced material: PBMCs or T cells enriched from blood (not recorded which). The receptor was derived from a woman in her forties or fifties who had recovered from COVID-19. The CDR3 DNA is TGTGCCAGCACGGGGGCCAAAAACATTCAGTACTTC. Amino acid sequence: CASTGAKNIQYF.